A selection of T cell receptor beta chains follows, all from one sample in a study of blood T cell repertoires in COVID-19. Profiled with immunoSEQ multiplex PCR; TCRdb holds only in-frame clones, not every one. The sample lists approximately 190,000 clones, around nine tenths seen once, with under 25% in the top ten. Sequenced material: peripheral blood. The receptors here all came from a man in his fifties or sixties with active or convalescent COVID-19. Each CDR3 is given with its conserved first and last residue. The order of the fields is D gene, J gene, V gene, clone size, CDR3 protein, CDR3 DNA. The D gene is left open where the match is weak. The size of a clone is reported for some rows only, either as once, few or many, or as a class for expanded clones.

. | TRBJ2-7 | TRBV25-1 | . | CASSDPSDTGEQYF | TGTGCCAGCAGTGACCCCTCTGATACGGGTGAGCAGTACTTC
TRBD1 | TRBJ1-6 | TRBV30 | few | CAWSGTGVDSPLHF | TGTGCCTGGAGTGGAACAGGGGTCGATTCACCCCTCCACTTT
. | TRBJ1-2 | TRBV19 | . | CASSIGGNYGYTF | TGTGCCAGTAGTATCGGGGGAAACTATGGCTACACCTTC
. | TRBJ1-1 | TRBV7-8 | . | CASRYTYTTEAFF | TGTGCCAGCAGATATACATATACGACTGAAGCTTTCTTT
. | TRBJ1-3 | TRBV4-1 | . | CASSQDRRIPGNTIYF | TGCGCCAGCAGCCAAGATAGGAGGATCCCTGGAAACACCATATATTTT
TRBD1 | TRBJ2-3 | TRBV29-1 | . | CSVEDRGRRSGTDTQYF | TGCAGCGTTGAAGACAGGGGGCGAAGGAGTGGTACAGATACGCAGTATTTT
. | TRBJ2-7 | TRBV7-9 | once | CASSPRGNYEQYF | TGTGCCAGCAGCCCCCGGGGGAACTACGAGCAGTACTTC
TRBD1 | TRBJ2-1 | TRBV11-2 | . | CASSWQGASYNEQFF | TGTGCCAGCAGCTGGCAGGGGGCATCTTACAATGAGCAGTTCTTC
TRBD1 | TRBJ1-2 | TRBV4-1 | . | CASSYGTGREVYGYTF | TGCGCCAGCAGTTACGGGACAGGGCGTGAAGTATATGGCTACACCTTC
. | TRBJ2-7 | TRBV5-4 | . | CASSSGTNYEQYF | TGTGCCAGCAGCTCCGGGACAAACTACGAGCAGTACTTC
. | TRBJ1-5 | TRBV3-1/TRBV3-2 | . | CASSPGLGSNQPQHF | TGTGCCAGCAGCCCCGGGTTGGGTAGCAATCAGCCCCAGCATTTT
TRBD1 | TRBJ1-2 | TRBV28 | once | CASSSGQGSYGYTF | TGTGCCAGCTCATCGGGACAGGGGAGCTATGGCTACACCTTC
. | TRBJ1-2 | TRBV7-9 | . | CASSLWSRTANYGYTF | TGTGCCAGCAGCTTATGGTCCAGGACAGCTAACTATGGCTACACCTTC
. | TRBJ1-2 | TRBV11-1 | once | CASSFGGTYGYTF | TGTGCCAGCAGCTTCGGCGGAACCTATGGCTACACCTTC
. | TRBJ2-2 | TRBV15 | . | CATSRGGEITGELFF | TGTGCCACCAGCAGAGGGGGGGAGATCACCGGGGAGCTGTTTTTT
. | TRBJ1-5 | TRBV2 | . | CATSAETDQPQHF | TGTGCCACCTCGGCGGAGACAGATCAGCCCCAGCATTTT
TRBD1 | TRBJ1-2 | TRBV19 | . | CASSGDREGGYTF | TGTGCCAGTAGCGGGGACAGGGAGGGTGGCTACACCTTC
TRBD1 | TRBJ1-4 | TRBV2 | . | CASSLRAGGGEKLFF | TGTGCCAGCAGTTTACGGGCAGGGGGAGGTGAAAAACTGTTTTTT
. | TRBJ1-1 | TRBV5-6 | once | CASSLGARNTEAFF | TGTGCCAGCAGCTTGGGGGCGCGAAACACTGAAGCTTTCTTT
. | TRBJ2-6 | TRBV11-2 | . | CASSSTTGSGANVLTF | TGTGCCAGCAGTTCAACAACGGGGTCCGGGGCCAACGTCCTGACTTTC
. | TRBJ1-2 | TRBV11-2 | . | CASSSFPRDNGYTF | TGTGCCAGCAGCTCATTCCCTCGGGATAATGGCTACACCTTC
. | TRBJ1-2 | TRBV2 | . | CASRDGEGDGYTF | TGTGCCAGCCGTGACGGGGAGGGAGATGGCTACACCTTC
TRBD1 | TRBJ2-5 | TRBV5-1 | . | CASRGQGQTQETQYF | TGCGCCAGCAGAGGACAGGGACAGACCCAAGAGACCCAGTACTTC
. | TRBJ1-6 | TRBV27 | few | CASSLAGVGNSPLHF | TGTGCCAGCAGTTTGGCGGGGGTTGGGAATTCACCCCTCCACTTT
TRBD1 | TRBJ1-5 | TRBV19 | . | CASSITGVGNQPQHF | TGTGCCAGTAGTATAACAGGGGTTGGCAATCAGCCCCAGCATTTT
TRBD2 | TRBJ2-5 | TRBV19 | . | CASTETRGGVETQYF | TGTGCCAGCACCGAAACGCGGGGGGGCGTGGAGACCCAGTACTTC